This T cell receptor (beta chain) was documented in a study of CD8+ T cells in alopecia areata. About the research overall: Treated patients were given 5 to 10 mg oral tofacitinib twice daily. The percentage of affected scalp area served as the score of severity for treated patients. General study points: Alopecia totalis/universalis scalp especially showed more expanded CD8+ clones than normal scalp.

Treatment: oral pan-JAK inhibitor, 5-10 mg twice daily. Lesional scalp tissue (obtained by punch biopsy) and peripheral blood were collected from alopecia areata patients. CDR3 length: 15 residues. V lost 0 bases and J 11 bases, leaving 14 bases between the germline ends. Germline CDR1 is MNHEY and CDR2 is SVGAGI. RNA, once extracted, was reverse transcribed into cDNA for use as the sequencing template. Clones were read by immunoSEQ multiplex PCR, and TCRdb kept only the in-frame ones, dropping some. The table includes 200,000 to 250,000 clones, more than 45% detected once. Concerning this clone itself: Its antigen remains unidentified.

The receptor was isolated from a human donor with alopecia areata. The source was CD4+ T cells sorted from blood, collected at week 4, from a patient treated with tofacitinib. The V gene is TRBV6-5, the J gene TRBJ1-6, with D unresolved. The CDR3 coding sequence is TGTGCCAGCAGTTACTCACAGTCGCTAGGAGCACCCCTCCACTTT. It encodes CASSYSQSLGAPLHF.